One sample yielded the 9 T cell receptor beta chains listed below, sequenced in a study of CD8 T cells in ankylosing spondylitis. TCRdb reanalysed the 5' RACE reads using MiXCR and keeps one entry per CDR3 protein. The sample yields about 240,000 distinct CDR3 sequences, approximately 9% seen once. Specimen: blood, either unsorted or a sorted T cell fraction (not recorded which). Source of these receptors: a male donor with ankylosing spondylitis or in good health (not recorded which).

There are many counts of this clonotype. This chain uses TRBV5-1 with TRBJ1-1, with a tentative D call TRBD1 (5 bases). With 7 bases removed from V and 1 base from J, the gap between germline ends came to 14 bases. Germline V gene lookup returns CDR1 SGHRS and CDR2 YFSETQ. This CDR3 has 14 amino acids. CDR3 nucleotides: TGCGCCAGCTACGCGGGGGTGCAGAACACTGAAGCTTTCTTT. It is translated as CASYAGVQNTEAFF.

This clonotype was seen a handful of times. This chain joins TRBV7-2 and TRBJ2-7; 7 bases are shared with TRBD2. The J segment lost 6 bases and the V segment lost 4 bases, leaving 12 bases of the junction unmatched. Per germline, CDR1 SGHTA and CDR2 FQGNSA. The CDR3 covers 15 residues. This CDR3 is CASSSRLASPAEQYF. CDR3 nucleotides: TGTGCCAGCAGCTCACGACTAGCCAGCCCGGCCGAGCAGTACTTC.

This clonotype was recorded at least ten times. The rearrangement links TRBV24-1 to TRBJ2-1; no definite D call. V was shortened by 2 bases and J by 8 bases, with 24 bases between the two germline ends. This CDR3 has 18 amino acids. The germline CDR1 and CDR2 sequences are KGHDR and SFDVKD. As DNA, the CDR3 is TGTGCCACCAGTGATTCCCACTCAGCGTCAGTGGGGAAAGATGAGCAGTTCTTC. Its protein is CATSDSHSASVGKDEQFF.

This clonotype has at least ten counts. V usage is TRBV5-1 and J usage is TRBJ2-1, with D perhaps matching TRBD1 (5 bases). The V gene's germline CDR1 is SGHRS and CDR2 YFSETQ. CDR3 length equals 14 residues. Trimming took 1 base from V and 6 from J, leaving 11 bases between them. CDR3 region: CASSLSGQTNEQFF. The CDR3 DNA reads as TGCGCCAGCAGCTTGTCCGGACAAACCAATGAGCAGTTCTTC.

This clonotype has a count of ten or more. The J gene is TRBJ1-5, the V gene TRBV6-2 or TRBV6-3; D remains unclear. CDR3 length: 15 amino acids. V was clipped by 2 bases and J by 6 bases, with 14 bases between them. The germline CDR1 and CDR2 sequences are MNHEY and SVGEGT. The CDR3 coding sequence is TGTGCCAGCAGTTACGGGGTTAGGGCAATTCAGCCCCAGCATTTT. It specifies CASSYGVRAIQPQHF.

This clonotype was observed many times. The CDR3 region is CASSLQIYNEQFF. The CDR3 DNA sequence: TGTGCCAGCAGTTTACAGATTTACAATGAGCAGTTCTTC. This chain uses TRBV12-3 or TRBV12-4 with TRBJ2-1; D is ambiguous. CDR3 length: 13 amino acids. The V end was cut by 2 bases, the J end by 4 bases, with 6 bases between.

At least ten counts were recorded for this clonotype. The rearrangement links TRBV7-2 to TRBJ1-5; D is perhaps TRBD1 (5 bases). Germline V gene data show CDR1 as SGHTA and CDR2 as FQGNSA. This CDR3 spans 13 amino acids. V was pared by 4 bases and J by 5 bases, with 9 bases between. Here the CDR3 DNA reads TGTGCCAGCAGCTCGGGGGGGGATCAGCCCCAGCATTTT. Amino acids: CASSSGGDQPQHF.

This clonotype was counted ten times or more. The chain is built from TRBV19 and TRBJ2-7; 8 nucleotides agree with TRBD1. Germline CDR1 LNHDA, CDR2 SQIVND (reference sequence). CDR3 length: 13 residues. The V segment lost 3 bases and the J segment 3 bases; nucleotides outside the gene matches: 1. The CDR3 spells CASSIGTGYEQYF. CDR3 nucleotides: TGTGCCAGTAGTATTGGGACAGGCTACGAGCAGTACTTC. Drawing the rest from reference TRBV19 and TRBJ2-7, the complete variable domain is DGGITQSPKYLFRKEGQNVTLSCEQNLNHDAMYWYRQDPGQGLRLIYYSQIVNDFQKGDIAEGYSVSREKKESFPLTVTSAQKNPTAFYLCASSIGTGYEQYFGPGTRLTVT.

This clonotype showed up many times. V and J are TRBV7-3 and TRBJ2-2; D possibly corresponds to TRBD1 (6 bases). Germline V lookup: CDR1 SGHTA, CDR2 FQGTGA. V lost 1 base to trimming and J lost 0 bases, with 12 bases between them. The CDR3 consists of 17 residues. This CDR3 is CASSLNGDTANTGELFF. The CDR3 nucleotides are TGTGCCAGCAGCTTAAATGGGGACACCGCGAACACCGGGGAGCTGTTTTTT.